The 15 T cell receptor beta chains listed next were all sequenced from one sample in a study of early T cells in non-severe SARS-CoV-2 infection. TCRdb redid the calling of the 5' RACE reads with MiXCR, one entry per CDR3 protein. The repertoire has about 50,000 distinct CDR3 sequences, more than 5.5% of them found once; the top ten carry around 7%. Sequences were derived from whole blood, sampled at baseline. The origin of the receptors is an adult who was a healthcare worker with PCR-confirmed SARS-CoV-2 infection or an uninfected control (not recorded which).

The chain carries TRBV20-1 and TRBJ1-1; D not resolved. Germline V lookup: CDR1 DFQATT, CDR2 SNEGSKA (reference sequence). This CDR3 is 13 amino acids long. V was pared by 0 bases and J by 1 base, with 6 bases between. The CDR3 loop reads CSARERQNTEAFF. The CDR3, as DNA: TGCAGTGCTAGAGAAAGGCAGAACACTGAAGCTTTCTTT.

This clonotype was seen repeatedly, ten times or more. The rearrangement joins TRBV29-1 to TRBJ1-5; no definite D call. Germline-derived CDR1 and CDR2 are SQVTM and ANQGSEA. Trimming stripped 4 bases from V and 6 bases from J, with 7 bases between. CDR3 length equals 11 residues. This CDR3 is CSVGTGQPQHF. Written as DNA, the CDR3 is TGCAGCGTTGGGACTGGTCAGCCCCAGCATTTT.

This clonotype was seen repeatedly, ten times or more. V is TRBV5-4 and J is TRBJ2-1; the match to TRBD2 covers 10 bases. Germline CDR1 is SGHNT and CDR2 is YYREEE (reference sequence). V was pared by 2 bases and J by 5 bases, with 4 bases of the junction left unmatched. CDR3 size: 15 residues. CDR3 nucleotide sequence: TGTGCCAGCAGCTTCCTAGCGGGAGCCCACAATGAGCAGTTCTTC. Its protein product is CASSFLAGAHNEQFF.

This clonotype turned up a few times. The chain joins TRBV20-1 to TRBJ2-1; 7 bases are shared with TRBD2. Unmatched junction bases numbered 7, after V lost 5 bases and J lost 3 bases. Per the germline V gene, CDR1 is DFQATT and CDR2 is SNEGSKA (reference sequence). The CDR3 is 14 residues long. The CDR3 here is CSAAGVSGYNEQFF. The CDR3 DNA sequence: TGCAGTGCTGCGGGAGTCTCCGGCTACAATGAGCAGTTCTTC.

The gene calls are TRBV20-1 and TRBJ2-7; 11 bases agree with TRBD2. Germline CDR1 is DFQATT and CDR2 is SNEGSKA (reference sequence). Germline trimming cut 4 bases from V and 7 bases from J; bases unmatched to any gene: 12. The CDR3 covers 15 residues. This CDR3 is CSAITSGSPSGEQYF. The CDR3 nucleotides read TGCAGTGCTATTACTAGCGGGAGTCCATCGGGGGAGCAGTACTTC.

This clonotype was recorded at least ten times. The chain is built from TRBV6-6 and TRBJ1-4; weak D call: TRBD1 (5 bases). CDR1 and CDR2 from the germline V gene are MNHNY and SVGAGI (reference sequence). This CDR3 comprises 15 residues. The ends were cut back, 5 bases at V and 2 bases at J, with 12 bases in the middle. In DNA, the CDR3 is TGTGCCAGCAGTCCCTTGGGACTCACTAATGAAAAACTGTTTTTT. This codes for CASSPLGLTNEKLFF.

This clonotype was detected ten times or more. This sequence joins TRBV3-2 and TRBJ1-2. TRBV3-2 is termed a pseudogene. This CDR3 has 14 amino acids. The CDR3 DNA is TGTGCCAGCAGCCAAGTAGAAGGAGGGAACGGCTACACCTTC. It specifies CASSQVEGGNGYTF.

The chain uses TRBV7-2 and TRBJ2-7; no definite D call. CDR3 length: 12 residues. CDR1 and CDR2 (germline): SGHTA, FQGNSA. The ends were cut back, 2 bases at V and 4 bases at J, with 6 bases in the middle. The CDR3 protein is CASSLKVYEQYF. CDR3 in DNA: TGTGCCAGCAGCTTAAAGGTTTACGAGCAGTACTTC.

The V and J genes are TRBV5-1 and TRBJ2-3, with TRBD1 matching over 10 bases. V lost 5 bases and J lost 3; bases outside the gene matches: 3. The germline gives CDR1 SGHRS, CDR2 YFSETQ. The CDR3 has 14 amino acids. The CDR3 DNA follows: TGCGCCAGCAGGTCGGACAGGGGGACAGATACGCAGTATTTT. Its protein product is CASRSDRGTDTQYF.

This clonotype was detected ten times or more. This rearrangement joins TRBV20-1 to TRBJ2-3; a possible D gene is TRBD2 (6 bases). The CDR3 runs 15 residues. Germline V gene lookup returns CDR1 DFQATT and CDR2 SNEGSKA (reference sequence). Trimming took 5 bases from V and 3 from J, leaving 18 bases between them. CDR3 sequence reads: CSAQSFSGDTDTQYF. The CDR3 nucleotides read TGCAGTGCTCAGTCGTTTAGCGGAGATACAGATACGCAGTATTTT.

This clonotype has more than one count but fewer than ten. This rearrangement joins TRBV7-2 to TRBJ1-6; no firm D call. Deletions cut 2 bases from V and 5 bases from J, with 7 bases between. There are 14 residues in the CDR3. From germline, CDR1 is SGHTA and CDR2 FQGNSA. This CDR3 reads CASSLKRDNSPLHF. For the CDR3, the DNA is TGTGCCAGCAGCTTAAAAAGGGATAATTCACCCCTCCACTTT.

This clonotype was detected many times. The chain uses TRBV20-1 and TRBJ2-1, with TRBD1 matching over 8 bases. V shed 5 bases and J 4 bases; nucleotides not matched to a gene: 10. The V gene's germline CDR1 is DFQATT and CDR2 SNEGSKA (reference sequence). CDR3 length: 15 amino acids. CDR3 protein: CSAPHPTGGYNEQFF. The CDR3 nucleotides read TGCAGTGCTCCCCACCCCACAGGGGGGTACAATGAGCAGTTCTTC.

This clonotype was counted at least ten times. The V and J genes are TRBV6-1 and TRBJ2-3, with TRBD2 matching over 11 bases. The junction had 9 bases not matched to a gene; V was cut back by 4 bases and J by 6 bases. Germline V CDR1 and CDR2: MNHNS, SASEGT. This CDR3 region has 16 residues. DNA of the CDR3: TGTGCCAGCAGTGGGGTGACTAGCGGGACGGAGGATACGCAGTATTTT. Translated: CASSGVTSGTEDTQYF.

This clonotype was seen repeatedly, ten times or more. The V gene is TRBV27, the J gene TRBJ1-5; no clear D gene. Trimming cost V 4 bases and J 3 bases, with 13 bases left between them. Germline V CDR1 and CDR2: MNHEY, SMNVEV (reference sequence). The CDR3 has 15 amino acids. CDR3 bases: TGTGCCAGCAGTTATCAGACACCCTCCAATCAGCCCCAGCATTTT. Protein product: CASSYQTPSNQPQHF.

The chain carries TRBV20-1 and TRBJ2-3; 9 bases align to TRBD2. Trimming removed 3 bases from V and 3 bases from J; junction bases left unmatched: 7. The germline V gene encodes CDR1 DFQATT and CDR2 SNEGSKA (reference sequence). This CDR3 has 15 amino acids. CDR3 coding DNA: TGCAGTGCTAGCCAAGCGGGAGGTCGGACAGATACGCAGTATTTT. It translates to CSASQAGGRTDTQYF.